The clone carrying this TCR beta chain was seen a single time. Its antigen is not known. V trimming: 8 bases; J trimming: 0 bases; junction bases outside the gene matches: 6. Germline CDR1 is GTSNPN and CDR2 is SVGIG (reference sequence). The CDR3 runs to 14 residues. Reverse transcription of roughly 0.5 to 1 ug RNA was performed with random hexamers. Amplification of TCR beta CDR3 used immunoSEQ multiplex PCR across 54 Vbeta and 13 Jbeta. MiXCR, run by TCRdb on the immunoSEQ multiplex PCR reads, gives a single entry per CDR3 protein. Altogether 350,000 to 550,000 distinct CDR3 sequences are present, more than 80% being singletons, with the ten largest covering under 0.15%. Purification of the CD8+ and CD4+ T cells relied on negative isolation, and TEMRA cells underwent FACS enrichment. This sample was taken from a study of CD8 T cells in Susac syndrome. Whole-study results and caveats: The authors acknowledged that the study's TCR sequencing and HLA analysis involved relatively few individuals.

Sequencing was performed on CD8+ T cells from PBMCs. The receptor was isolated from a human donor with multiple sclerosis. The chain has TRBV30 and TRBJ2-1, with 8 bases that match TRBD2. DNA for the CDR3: TGTGCCCGGGGGGGAGAGAGCTCCTACAATGAGCAGTTCTTC. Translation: CARGGESSYNEQFF. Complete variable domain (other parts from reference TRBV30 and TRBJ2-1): SQTIHQWPATLVQPVGSPLSLECTVEGTSNPNLYWYRQAAGRGLQLLFYSVGIGQISSEVPQNLSASRPQDRQFILSSKKLLLSDSGFYLCARGGESSYNEQFFGPGTRLTVL.